Listed below are T cell receptor beta chains from one sample, sequenced in a study of ipilimumab plus nivolumab after autologous stem cell transplantation. Profiling relied on immunoSEQ multiplex PCR, and the TCRdb table lists in-frame clones only, not all of them. This table holds fewer than 85,000 clones, approximately 83% found once. The material was PBMCs, obtained in a trial of ipilimumab plus nivolumab as post-transplant consolidation. The receptors originated from a male donor with diffuse large B-cell lymphoma. CDR3s leave out the opening cysteine and the closing phenylalanine or tryptophan. Size is omitted from some rows. Given values are once, few, many or a class for expanded clones.

J | size | V | CDR3
TRBJ2-1 | NA | TRBV13 | ASSLPESSYNEQF
TRBJ2-5 | NA | TRBV9 | ASSVALAGTETQY
TRBJ2-5 | NA | TRBV10-1 | ASRQSSSETQY
TRBJ2-1 | NA | TRBV6-1 | ASSELSWIIKLF
TRBJ2-2 | NA | TRBV6-1 | ASRLGTGELF
TRBJ1-5 | NA | TRBV6-6 | ATRKNSNQPQH
TRBJ2-2 | once | TRBV2 | ASRAQGVNTGELF
TRBJ1-1 | NA | TRBV7-2 | ASNLGWRGNTEAF
TRBJ2-6 | NA | TRBV19 | ASRGTGNSGANVLT
TRBJ2-5 | once | TRBV10-1 | ASSESRWLAGGYQETQY
TRBJ2-7 | NA | TRBV11-2 | ASSVQISYEQY
TRBJ2-7 | NA | TRBV11-2 | VGGCYEQY
TRBJ1-6 | NA | TRBV7-9 | ASSSDRGSHSPLH
TRBJ2-3 | NA | TRBV5-1 | ASSFGGGAADTQY
TRBJ2-1 | NA | TRBV4-1 | ASSPIAGGPSYNEQF
TRBJ1-3 | NA | TRBV7-2 | ASSLGDISGNTIY
TRBJ2-1 | NA | TRBV29-1 | SVEDSGGKDEQF
TRBJ2-7 | NA | TRBV5-6 | ASSSPGTESYEQY
TRBJ2-3 | once | TRBV7-8 | ASSLASQGSADTQY
TRBJ2-7 | NA | TRBV5-5 | ASSFLGRDYEQY
TRBJ1-3 | NA | TRBV7-9 | ASSRASSGNTIY
TRBJ2-3 | NA | TRBV2 | ASGGPNTDTQY
TRBJ1-2 | NA | TRBV5-4 | ASSLRGAMGGYT
TRBJ2-2 | few | TRBV13 | ASSPFPLAGDPNTGELF
TRBJ2-5 | NA | TRBV19 | ATARPGETQY
TRBJ2-5 | NA | TRBV5-1 | ASSGGTSGPQETQY
TRBJ2-3 | NA | TRBV29-1 | SVGGGSGTDTQY
TRBJ1-2 | NA | TRBV7-2 | ASNVGGTGTGYGYT
TRBJ2-2 | NA | TRBV9 | ASSPTGQPGGELF
TRBJ1-1 | NA | TRBV7-9 | ASSLAVGGAF
TRBJ1-2 | once | TRBV5-1 | ASSLAGTASGYT
TRBJ1-6 | NA | TRBV11-2 | ASSPFATVYNSPLH
TRBJ1-1 | NA | TRBV19 | ASSPGVNRGTEAF
TRBJ2-1 | NA | TRBV21-1 | ASSTPGRVAGAVSSSYNEQF
TRBJ1-3 | NA | TRBV2 | ASSEGFSGNTIY
TRBJ1-5 | NA | TRBV7-8 | ASSLGGGSNQPQH
TRBJ1-4 | NA | TRBV7-6 | ASSVLGGVTNEKLF
TRBJ2-3 | NA | TRBV6-5 | ASSFSRFTDTQY
TRBJ1-2 | NA | TRBV11-3 | ASSLSVNYGYT
TRBJ2-7 | NA | TRBV30 | AWSVQGSSYEQY
TRBJ1-2 | NA | TRBV27 | ASSSARNANYGYT
TRBJ2-1 | NA | TRBV9 | ASSVSGGANEQF
TRBJ2-5 | NA | TRBV4-1 | ASSPLRGLAGKETQY
TRBJ1-5 | NA | TRBV6-1 | ASSGQGAGNNQPQH
TRBJ2-2 | NA | TRBV4-2 | ASSQDSDSTGELF
TRBJ2-3 | NA | TRBV4-1 | ASSPRPIADTQY
TRBJ1-5 | NA | TRBV7-2 | ASCTPNQPQH